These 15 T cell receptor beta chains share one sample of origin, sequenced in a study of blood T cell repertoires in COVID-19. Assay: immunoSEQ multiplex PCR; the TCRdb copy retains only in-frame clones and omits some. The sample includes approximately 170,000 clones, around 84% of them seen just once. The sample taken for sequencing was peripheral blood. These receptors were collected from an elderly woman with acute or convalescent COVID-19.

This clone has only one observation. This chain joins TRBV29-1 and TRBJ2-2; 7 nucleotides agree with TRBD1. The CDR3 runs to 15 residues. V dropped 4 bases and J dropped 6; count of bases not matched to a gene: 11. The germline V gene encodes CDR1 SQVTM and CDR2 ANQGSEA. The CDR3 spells CSVALEGAIPGELFF. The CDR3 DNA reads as TGCAGCGTTGCGTTAGAGGGGGCGATCCCCGGGGAGCTGTTTTTT.

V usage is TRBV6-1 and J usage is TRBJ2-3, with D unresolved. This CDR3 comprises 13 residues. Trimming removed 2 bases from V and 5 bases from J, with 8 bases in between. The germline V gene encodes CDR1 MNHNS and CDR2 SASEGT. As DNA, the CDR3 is TGTGCCAGCAGTGAACCAGTATTAGATACGCAGTATTTT. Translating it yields CASSEPVLDTQYF.

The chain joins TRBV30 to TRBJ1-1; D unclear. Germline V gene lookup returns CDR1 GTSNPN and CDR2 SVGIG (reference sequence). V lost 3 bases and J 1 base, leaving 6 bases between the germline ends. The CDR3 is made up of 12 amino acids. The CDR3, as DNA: TGTGCCTGGAGATTACAGAACACTGAAGCTTTCTTT. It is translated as CAWRLQNTEAFF.

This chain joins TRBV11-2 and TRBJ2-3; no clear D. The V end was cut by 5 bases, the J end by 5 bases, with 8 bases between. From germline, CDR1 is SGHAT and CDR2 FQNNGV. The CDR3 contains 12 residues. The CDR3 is CASSREIDTQYF. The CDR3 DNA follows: TGTGCCAGCAGCCGAGAAATAGATACGCAGTATTTT.

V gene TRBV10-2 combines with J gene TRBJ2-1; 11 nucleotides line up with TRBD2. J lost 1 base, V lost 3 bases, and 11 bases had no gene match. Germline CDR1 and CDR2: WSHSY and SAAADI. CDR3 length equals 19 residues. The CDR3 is CASSDYGLAGGVSYNEQFF. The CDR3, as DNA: TGCGCCAGCAGTGACTACGGACTAGCGGGTGGTGTGTCCTACAATGAGCAGTTCTTC.

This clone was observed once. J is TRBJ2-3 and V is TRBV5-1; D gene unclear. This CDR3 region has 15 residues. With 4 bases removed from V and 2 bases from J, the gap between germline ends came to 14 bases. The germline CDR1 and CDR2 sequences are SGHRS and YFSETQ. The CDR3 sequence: CASSRYNLITDTQYF. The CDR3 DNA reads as TGCGCCAGCAGCCGTTACAACCTGATCACAGATACGCAGTATTTT. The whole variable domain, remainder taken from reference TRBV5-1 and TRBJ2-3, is KAGVTQTPRYLIKTRGQQVTLSCSPISGHRSVSWYQQTPGQGLQFLFEYFSETQRNKGNFPGRFSGRQFSNSRSEMNVSTLELGDSALYLCASSRYNLITDTQYFGPGTRLTVL.

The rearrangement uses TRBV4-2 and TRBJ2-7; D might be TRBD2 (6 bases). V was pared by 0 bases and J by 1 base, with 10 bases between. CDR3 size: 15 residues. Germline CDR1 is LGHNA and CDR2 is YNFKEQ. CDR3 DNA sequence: TGTGCCAGCAGCCAAGACTTGGCGGGGTCCTACGAGCAGTACTTC. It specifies CASSQDLAGSYEQYF.

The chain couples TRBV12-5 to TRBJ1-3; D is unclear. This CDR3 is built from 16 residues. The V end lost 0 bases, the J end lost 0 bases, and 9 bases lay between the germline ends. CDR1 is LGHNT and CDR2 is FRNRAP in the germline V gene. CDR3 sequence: CASGLVASRSGNTIYF. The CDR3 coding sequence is TGTGCTAGTGGTTTGGTGGCTTCCCGCTCTGGAAACACCATATATTTT.

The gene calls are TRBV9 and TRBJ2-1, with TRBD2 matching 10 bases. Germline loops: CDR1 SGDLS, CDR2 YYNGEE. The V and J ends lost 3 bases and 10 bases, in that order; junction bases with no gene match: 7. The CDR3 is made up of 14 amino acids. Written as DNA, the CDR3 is TGTGCCAGCAGCGCCTTAGCGGGGGGTGGAGAGCAGTTCTTC. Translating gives CASSALAGGGEQFF.

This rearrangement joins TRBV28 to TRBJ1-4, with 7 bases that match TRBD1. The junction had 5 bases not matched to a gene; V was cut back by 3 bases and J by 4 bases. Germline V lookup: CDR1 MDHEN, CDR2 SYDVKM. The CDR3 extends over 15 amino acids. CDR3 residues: CASSFSGTVNEKLFF. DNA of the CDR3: TGTGCCAGCAGTTTCTCCGGGACAGTTAATGAAAAACTGTTTTTT.

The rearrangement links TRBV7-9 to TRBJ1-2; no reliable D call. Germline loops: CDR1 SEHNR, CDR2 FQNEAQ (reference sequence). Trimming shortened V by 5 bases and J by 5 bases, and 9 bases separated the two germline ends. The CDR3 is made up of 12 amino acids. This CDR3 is CASSIMEYGYTF. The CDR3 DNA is TGTGCCAGCAGCATCATGGAGTATGGCTACACCTTC.

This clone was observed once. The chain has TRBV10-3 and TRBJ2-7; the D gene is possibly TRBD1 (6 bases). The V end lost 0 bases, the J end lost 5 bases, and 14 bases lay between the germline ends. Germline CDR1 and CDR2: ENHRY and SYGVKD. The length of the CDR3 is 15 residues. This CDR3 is CAISESTGLIDEQYF. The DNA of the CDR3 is TGTGCCATCAGTGAGTCAACAGGGTTAATCGACGAGCAGTACTTC.

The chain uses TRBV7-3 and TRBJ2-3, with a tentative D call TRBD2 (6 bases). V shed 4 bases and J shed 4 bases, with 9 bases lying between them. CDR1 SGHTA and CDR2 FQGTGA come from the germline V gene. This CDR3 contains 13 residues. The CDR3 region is CASSSGGPDTQYF. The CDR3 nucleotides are TGTGCCAGCAGCTCCGGGGGTCCAGATACGCAGTATTTT.

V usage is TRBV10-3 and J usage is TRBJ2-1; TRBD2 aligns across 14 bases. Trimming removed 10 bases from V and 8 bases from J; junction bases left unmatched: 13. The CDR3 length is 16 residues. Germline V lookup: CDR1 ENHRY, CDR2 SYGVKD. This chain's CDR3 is CATRRLAGGPRDEQFF. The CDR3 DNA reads TGTGCCACCCGCAGACTAGCGGGAGGGCCTAGGGATGAGCAGTTCTTC.

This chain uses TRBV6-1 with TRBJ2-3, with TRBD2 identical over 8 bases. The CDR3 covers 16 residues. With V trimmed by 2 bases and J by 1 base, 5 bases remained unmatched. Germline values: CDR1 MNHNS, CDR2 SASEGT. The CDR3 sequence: CASSESLAGGTDTQYF. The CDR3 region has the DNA TGTGCCAGCAGTGAAAGCCTAGCGGGTGGCACAGATACGCAGTATTTT.